By frequency, the clone carrying this T cell receptor (beta chain) registers medium-sized. Its specificity is not known. PCR primers comprised 60 Vbeta and 13 Jbeta primers. The method was immunoSEQ multiplex PCR; TCRdb's version includes in-frame clones alone and lacks a portion of them. This listing includes roughly 34,000 clones. The V and J ends lost 3 bases and 7 bases respectively, with 13 bases between them. Germline CDR1 and CDR2: LNHDA and SQIVND (reference sequence). The CDR3 consists of 14 residues. The sample belongs to a study of cytomegalovirus exposure and HLA in healthy donors. Overall study results and limits: According to a later analysis, most TCR beta chains associated with CMV appeared HLA-restricted. Indistinguishable V segments, including TRBV6-2 and TRBV6-3, were excluded.

Sequences were obtained from PBMCs. The rearrangement uses TRBV19 and TRBJ2-1, with D possibly being TRBD2 (6 bases). The receptor was isolated from a man in his forties in good health and CMV-seronegative. The CDR3 region has the DNA TGTGCCAGTAGTATTCGGAGCGGGTGGAATGAGCAGTTCTTC. This sequence encodes CASSIRSGWNEQFF.